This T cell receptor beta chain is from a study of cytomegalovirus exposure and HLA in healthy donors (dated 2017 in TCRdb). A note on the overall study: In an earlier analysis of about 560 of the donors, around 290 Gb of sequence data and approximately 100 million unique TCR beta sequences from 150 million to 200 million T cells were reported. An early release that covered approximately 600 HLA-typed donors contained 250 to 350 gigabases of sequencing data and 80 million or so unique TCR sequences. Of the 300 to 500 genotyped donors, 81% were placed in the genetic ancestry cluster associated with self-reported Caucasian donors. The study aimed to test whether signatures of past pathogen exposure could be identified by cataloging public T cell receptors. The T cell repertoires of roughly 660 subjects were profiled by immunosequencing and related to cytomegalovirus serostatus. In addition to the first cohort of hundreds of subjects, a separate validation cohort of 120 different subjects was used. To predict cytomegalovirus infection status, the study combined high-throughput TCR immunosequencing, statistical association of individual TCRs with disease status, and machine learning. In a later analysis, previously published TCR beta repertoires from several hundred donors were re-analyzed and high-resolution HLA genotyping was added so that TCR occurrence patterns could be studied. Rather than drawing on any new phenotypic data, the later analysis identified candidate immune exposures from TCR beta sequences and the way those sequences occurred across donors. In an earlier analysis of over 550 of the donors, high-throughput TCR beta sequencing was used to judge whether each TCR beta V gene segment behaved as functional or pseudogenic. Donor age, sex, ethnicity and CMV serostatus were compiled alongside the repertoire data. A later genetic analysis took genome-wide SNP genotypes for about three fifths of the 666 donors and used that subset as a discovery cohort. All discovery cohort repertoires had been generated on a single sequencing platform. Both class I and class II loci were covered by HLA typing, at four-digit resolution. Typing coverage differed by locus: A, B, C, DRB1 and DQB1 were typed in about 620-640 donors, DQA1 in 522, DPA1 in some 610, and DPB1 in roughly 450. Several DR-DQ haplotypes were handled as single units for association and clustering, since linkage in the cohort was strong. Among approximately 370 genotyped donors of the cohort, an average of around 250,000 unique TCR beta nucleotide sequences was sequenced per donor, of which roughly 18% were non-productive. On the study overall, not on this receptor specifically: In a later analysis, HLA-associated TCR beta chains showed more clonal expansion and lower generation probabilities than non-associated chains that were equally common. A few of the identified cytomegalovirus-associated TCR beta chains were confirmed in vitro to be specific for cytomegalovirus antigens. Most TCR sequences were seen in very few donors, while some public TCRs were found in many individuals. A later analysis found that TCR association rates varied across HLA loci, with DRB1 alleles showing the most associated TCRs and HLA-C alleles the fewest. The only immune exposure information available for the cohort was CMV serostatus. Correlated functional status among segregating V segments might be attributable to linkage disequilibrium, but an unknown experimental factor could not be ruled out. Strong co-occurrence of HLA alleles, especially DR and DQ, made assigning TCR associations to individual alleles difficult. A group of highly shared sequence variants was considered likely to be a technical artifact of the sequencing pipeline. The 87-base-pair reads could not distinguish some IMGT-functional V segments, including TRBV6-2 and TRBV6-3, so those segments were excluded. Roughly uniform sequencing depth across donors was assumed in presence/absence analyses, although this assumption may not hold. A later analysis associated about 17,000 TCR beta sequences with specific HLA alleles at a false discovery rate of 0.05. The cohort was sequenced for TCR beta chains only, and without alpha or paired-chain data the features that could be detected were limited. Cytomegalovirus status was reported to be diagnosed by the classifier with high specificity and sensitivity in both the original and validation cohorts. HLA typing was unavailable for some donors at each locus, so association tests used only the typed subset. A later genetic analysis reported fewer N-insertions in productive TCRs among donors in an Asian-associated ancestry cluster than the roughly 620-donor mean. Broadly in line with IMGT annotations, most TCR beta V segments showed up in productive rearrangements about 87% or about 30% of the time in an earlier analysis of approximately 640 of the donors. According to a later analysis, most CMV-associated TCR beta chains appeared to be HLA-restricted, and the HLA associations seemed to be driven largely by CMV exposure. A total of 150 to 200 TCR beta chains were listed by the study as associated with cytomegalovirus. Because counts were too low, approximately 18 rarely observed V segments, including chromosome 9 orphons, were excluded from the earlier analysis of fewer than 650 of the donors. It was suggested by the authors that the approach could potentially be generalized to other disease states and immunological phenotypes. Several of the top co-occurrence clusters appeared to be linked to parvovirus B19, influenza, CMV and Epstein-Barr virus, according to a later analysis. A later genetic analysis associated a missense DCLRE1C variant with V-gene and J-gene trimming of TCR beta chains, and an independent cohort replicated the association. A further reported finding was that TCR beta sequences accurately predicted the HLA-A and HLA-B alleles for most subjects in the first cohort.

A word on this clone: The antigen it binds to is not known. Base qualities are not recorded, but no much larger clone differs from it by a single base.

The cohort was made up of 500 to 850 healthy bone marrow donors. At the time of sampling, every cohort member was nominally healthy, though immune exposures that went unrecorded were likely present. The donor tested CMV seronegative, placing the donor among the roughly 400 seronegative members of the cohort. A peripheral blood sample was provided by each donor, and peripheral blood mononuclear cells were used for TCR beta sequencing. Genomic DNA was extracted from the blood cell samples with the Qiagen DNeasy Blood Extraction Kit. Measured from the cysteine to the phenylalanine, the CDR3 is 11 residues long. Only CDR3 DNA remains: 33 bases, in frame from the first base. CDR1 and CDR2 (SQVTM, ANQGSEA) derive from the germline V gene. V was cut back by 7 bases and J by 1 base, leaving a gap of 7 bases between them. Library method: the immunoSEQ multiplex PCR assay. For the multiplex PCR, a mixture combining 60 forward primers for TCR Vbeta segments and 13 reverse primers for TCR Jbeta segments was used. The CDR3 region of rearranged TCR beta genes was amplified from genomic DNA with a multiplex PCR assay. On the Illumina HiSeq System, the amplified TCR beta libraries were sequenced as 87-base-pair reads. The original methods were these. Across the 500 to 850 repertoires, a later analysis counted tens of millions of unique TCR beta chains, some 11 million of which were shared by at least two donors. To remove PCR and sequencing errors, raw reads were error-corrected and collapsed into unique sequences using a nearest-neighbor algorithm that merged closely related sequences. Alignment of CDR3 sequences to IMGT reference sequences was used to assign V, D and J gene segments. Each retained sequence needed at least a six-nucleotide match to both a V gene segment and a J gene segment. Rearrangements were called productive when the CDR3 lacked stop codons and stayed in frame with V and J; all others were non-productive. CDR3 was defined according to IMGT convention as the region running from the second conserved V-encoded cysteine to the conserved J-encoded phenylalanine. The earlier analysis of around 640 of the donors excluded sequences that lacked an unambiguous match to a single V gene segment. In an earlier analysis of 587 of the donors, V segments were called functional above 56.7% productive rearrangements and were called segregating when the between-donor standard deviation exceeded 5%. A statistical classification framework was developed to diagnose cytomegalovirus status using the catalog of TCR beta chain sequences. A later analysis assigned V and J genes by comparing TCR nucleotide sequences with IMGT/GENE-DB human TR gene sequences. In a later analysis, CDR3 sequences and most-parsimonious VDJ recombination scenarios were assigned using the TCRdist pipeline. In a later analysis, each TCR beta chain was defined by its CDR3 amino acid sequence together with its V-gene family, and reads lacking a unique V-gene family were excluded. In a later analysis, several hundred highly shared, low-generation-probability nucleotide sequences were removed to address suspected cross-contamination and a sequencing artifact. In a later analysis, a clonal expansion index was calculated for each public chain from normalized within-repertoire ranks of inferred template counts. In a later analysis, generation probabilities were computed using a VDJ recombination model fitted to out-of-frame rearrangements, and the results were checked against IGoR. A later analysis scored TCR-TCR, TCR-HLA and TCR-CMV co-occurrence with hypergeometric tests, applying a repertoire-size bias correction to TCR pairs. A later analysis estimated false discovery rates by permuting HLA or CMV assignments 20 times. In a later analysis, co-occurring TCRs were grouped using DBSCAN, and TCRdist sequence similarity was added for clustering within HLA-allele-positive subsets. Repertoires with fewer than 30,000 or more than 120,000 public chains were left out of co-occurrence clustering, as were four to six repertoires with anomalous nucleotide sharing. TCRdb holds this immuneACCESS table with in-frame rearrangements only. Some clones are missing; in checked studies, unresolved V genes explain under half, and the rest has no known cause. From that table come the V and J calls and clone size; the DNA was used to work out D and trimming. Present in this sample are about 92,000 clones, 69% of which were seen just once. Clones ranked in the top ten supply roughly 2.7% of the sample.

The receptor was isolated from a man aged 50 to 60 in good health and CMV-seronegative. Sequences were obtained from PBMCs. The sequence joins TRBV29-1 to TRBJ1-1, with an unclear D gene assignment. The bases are TGCAGCGCGACTGAGAACACTGAAGCTTTCTTT. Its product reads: CSATENTEAFF.